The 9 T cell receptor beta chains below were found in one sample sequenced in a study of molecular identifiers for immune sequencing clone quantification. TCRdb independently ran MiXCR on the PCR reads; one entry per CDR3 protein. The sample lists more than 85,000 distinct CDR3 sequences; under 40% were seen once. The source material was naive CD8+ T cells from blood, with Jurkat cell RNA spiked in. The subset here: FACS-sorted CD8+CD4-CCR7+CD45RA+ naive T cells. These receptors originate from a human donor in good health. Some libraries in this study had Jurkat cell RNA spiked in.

CDR3 sequence (DNA): TGCAGTGCTAGAGTGGGACCGAAGGAGCCCCAGTACTTC. This encodes CSARVGPKEPQYF. The chain employs TRBV20-1 and TRBJ2-5; D assignment may be TRBD1 or TRBD2 (5 bases each). Trimming removed 1 base at V and 9 bases at J, with 15 bases between. This CDR3 contains 13 residues. Germline CDR1 is DFQATT and CDR2 is SNEGSKA (reference sequence).

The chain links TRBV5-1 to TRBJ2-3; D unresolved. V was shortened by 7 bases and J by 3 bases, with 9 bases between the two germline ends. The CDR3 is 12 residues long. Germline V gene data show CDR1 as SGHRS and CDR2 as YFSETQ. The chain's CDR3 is CASRGMTDTQYF. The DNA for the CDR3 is TGCGCCAGCCGCGGAATGACAGATACGCAGTATTTT.

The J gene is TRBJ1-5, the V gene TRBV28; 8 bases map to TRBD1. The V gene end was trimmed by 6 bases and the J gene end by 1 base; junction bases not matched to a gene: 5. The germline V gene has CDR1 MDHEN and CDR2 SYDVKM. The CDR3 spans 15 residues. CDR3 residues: CASRTRQGSNQPQHF. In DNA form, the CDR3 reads TGTGCCAGCAGGACCAGACAGGGGAGCAATCAGCCCCAGCATTTT.

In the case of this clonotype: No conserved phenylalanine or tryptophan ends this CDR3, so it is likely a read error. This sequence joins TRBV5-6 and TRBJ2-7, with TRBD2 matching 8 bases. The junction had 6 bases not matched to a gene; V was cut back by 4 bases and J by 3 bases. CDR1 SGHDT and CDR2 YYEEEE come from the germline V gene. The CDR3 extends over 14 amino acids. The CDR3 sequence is CASSPGLGGYEQYS. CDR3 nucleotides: TGTGCCAGCAGCCCGGGACTAGGAGGCTACGAGCAGTACTCC.

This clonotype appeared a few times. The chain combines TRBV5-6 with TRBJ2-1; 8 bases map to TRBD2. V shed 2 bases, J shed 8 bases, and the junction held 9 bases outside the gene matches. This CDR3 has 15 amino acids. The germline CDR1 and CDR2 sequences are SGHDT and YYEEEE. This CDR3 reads CASSFPTSATDEQFF. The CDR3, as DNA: TGTGCCAGCAGCTTCCCGACTAGCGCCACGGATGAGCAGTTCTTC.

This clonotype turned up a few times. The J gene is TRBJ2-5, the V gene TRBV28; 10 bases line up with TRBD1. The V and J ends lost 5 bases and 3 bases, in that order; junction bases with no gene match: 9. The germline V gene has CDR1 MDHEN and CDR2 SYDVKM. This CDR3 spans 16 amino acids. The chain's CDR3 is CASSNRDRGEEETQYF. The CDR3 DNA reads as TGTGCCAGCAGTAACCGGGACAGGGGCGAGGAAGAGACCCAGTACTTC.

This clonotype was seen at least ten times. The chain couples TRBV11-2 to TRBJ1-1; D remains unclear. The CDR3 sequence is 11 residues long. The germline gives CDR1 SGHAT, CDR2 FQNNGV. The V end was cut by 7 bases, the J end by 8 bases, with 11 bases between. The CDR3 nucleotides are TGTGCCAGCAACGGACCTGGGGAAGCTTTCTTT. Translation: CASNGPGEAFF.

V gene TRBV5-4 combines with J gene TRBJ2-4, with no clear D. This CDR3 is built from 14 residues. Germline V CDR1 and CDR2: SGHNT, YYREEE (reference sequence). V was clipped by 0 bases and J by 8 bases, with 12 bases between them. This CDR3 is CASSLGLNSDIQYF. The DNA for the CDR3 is TGTGCCAGCAGCTTGGGTCTCAATTCAGACATTCAGTACTTC.

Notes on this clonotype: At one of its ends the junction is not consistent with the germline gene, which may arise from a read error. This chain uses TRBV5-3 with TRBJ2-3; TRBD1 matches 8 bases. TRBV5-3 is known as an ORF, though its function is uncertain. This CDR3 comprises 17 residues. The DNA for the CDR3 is TGTGCCAGCGGCTCCCCACCCGGGACAGGTAGTACAGATACGCAGTATTTC. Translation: CASGSPPGTGSTDTQYF.